This T cell receptor (beta chain) was sequenced for a study of T cells in Graves' hyperthyroidism and ophthalmopathy. Only a few counts were recorded for this clonotype. Amplified regions were TCR beta CDR3 sequences from RNA transcripts. First-round RT-PCR targeting the TCR CDR3 was performed with the HTBI primer set. Via MiXCR, TCRdb re-called the multiplex PCR reads, giving one row per CDR3 protein. The table records under 700,000 distinct CDR3 sequences, around 46% of them present only once. The sample consisted of peripheral blood or thyroid tissue (not recorded which). The receptor comes from a woman aged 18-29 years with Graves' hyperthyroidism.

The CDR3 nucleotides read TGTGCCAGTAGTATAGCACATCATTCGTTGTACGAGCAGTACTTC. This codes for CASSIAHHSLYEQYF. The chain links TRBV19 to TRBJ2-7; D not resolved. The CDR3 spans 15 residues. CDR1 and CDR2 from the germline V gene are LNHDA and SQIVND (reference sequence). V lost 1 base, J lost 4 bases, and 14 bases lay in between.